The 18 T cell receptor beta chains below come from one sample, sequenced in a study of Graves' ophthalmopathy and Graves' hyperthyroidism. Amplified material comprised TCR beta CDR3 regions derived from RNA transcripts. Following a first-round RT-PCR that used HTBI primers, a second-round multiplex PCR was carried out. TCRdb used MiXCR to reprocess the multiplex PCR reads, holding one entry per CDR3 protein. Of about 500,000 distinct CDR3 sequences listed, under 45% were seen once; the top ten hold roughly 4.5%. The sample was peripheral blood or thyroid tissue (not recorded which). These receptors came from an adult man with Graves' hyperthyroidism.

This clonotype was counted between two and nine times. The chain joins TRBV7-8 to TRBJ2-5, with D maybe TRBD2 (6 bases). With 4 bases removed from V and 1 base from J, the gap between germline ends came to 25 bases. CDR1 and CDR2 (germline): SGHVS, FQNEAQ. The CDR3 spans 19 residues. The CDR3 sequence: CASSSQLNYGTPIQETQYF. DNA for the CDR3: TGTGCCAGCAGCTCCCAATTAAATTACGGGACTCCTATCCAAGAGACCCAGTACTTC.

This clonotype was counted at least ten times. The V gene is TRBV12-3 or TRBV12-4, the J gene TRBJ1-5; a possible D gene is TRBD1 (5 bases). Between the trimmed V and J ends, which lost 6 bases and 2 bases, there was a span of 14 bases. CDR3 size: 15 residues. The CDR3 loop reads CASSLGVSGNQPQHF. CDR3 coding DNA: TGTGCCAGCAGCCTAGGGGTCTCCGGCAATCAGCCCCAGCATTTT.

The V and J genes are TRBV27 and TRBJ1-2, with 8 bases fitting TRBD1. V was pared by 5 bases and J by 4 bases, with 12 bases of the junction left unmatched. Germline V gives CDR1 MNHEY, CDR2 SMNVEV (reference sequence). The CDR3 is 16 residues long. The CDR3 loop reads CASSPRTGHDAYGYTF. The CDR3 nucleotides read TGTGCCAGCAGTCCAAGGACAGGGCATGATGCCTATGGCTACACCTTC.

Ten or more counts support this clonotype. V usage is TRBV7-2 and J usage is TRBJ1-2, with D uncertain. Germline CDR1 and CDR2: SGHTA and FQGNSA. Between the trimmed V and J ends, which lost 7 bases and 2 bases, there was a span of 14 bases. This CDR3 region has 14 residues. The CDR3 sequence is CASTVKTVNYGYTF. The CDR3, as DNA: TGTGCCAGCACCGTCAAGACGGTGAACTATGGCTACACCTTC.

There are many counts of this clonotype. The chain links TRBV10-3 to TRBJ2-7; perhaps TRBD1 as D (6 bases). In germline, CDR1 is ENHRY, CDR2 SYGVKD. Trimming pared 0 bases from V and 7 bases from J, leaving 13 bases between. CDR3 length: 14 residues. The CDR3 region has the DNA TGTGCCATCAGTGAGTCGATTGGGACACGGGAGCAGTACTTC. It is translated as CAISESIGTREQYF.

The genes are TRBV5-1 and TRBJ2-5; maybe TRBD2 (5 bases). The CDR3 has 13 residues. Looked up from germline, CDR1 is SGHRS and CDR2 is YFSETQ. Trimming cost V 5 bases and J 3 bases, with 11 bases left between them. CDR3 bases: TGCGCCAGCAGTTCGGACTCCAAAGAGACCCAGTACTTC. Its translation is CASSSDSKETQYF.

CDR3 sequence reads: CASQRAGGQETQHF. The CDR3 DNA reads as TGTGCCAGCCAGCGAGCGGGAGGCCAAGAGACCCAGCATTTT. The rearrangement uses TRBV7-8 and TRBJ1-5, with D unclear. The germline V gene encodes CDR1 SGHVS and CDR2 FQNEAQ. V shed 8 bases and J shed 11 bases, with 22 bases lying between them. The CDR3 sequence is 14 residues long. Full variable domain (remainder filled in from reference TRBV7-8 and TRBJ1-5): GAGVSQSPRYKVAKRGQDVALRCDPISGHVSLFWYQQALGQGPEFLTYFQNEAQLDKSGLPSDRFFAERPEGSVSTLKIQRTQQEDSAVYLCASQRAGGQETQHFGDGTRLSIL.

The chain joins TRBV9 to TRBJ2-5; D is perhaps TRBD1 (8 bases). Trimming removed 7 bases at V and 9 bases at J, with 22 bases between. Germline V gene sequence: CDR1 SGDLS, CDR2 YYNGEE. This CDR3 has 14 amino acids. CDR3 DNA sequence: TGTGCCAGCGGACAGGGCGGGGGCAATCAGCCCCAGTACTTC. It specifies CASGQGGGNQPQYF.

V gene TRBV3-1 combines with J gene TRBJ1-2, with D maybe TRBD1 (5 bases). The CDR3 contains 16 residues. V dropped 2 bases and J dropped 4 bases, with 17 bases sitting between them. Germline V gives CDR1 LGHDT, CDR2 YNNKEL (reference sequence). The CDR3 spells CASSQTARDGPYGYTF. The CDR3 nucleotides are TGTGCCAGCAGCCAAACTGCCCGGGACGGACCCTATGGCTACACCTTC.

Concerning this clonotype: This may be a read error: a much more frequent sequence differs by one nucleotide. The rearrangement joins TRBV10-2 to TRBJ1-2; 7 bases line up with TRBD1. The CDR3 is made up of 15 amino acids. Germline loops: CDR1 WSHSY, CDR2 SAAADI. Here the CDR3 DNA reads TGTGCCAGCAGTGAAGACTGGGGACAGAACTATGGCTACACCTTC. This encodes CASSEDWGQNYGYTF.

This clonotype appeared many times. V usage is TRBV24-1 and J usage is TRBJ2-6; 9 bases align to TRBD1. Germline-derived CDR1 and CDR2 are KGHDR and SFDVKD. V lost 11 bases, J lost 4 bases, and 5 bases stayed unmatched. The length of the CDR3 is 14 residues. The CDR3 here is CAIQGAGGANVLTF. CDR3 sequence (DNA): TGTGCCATACAGGGGGCGGGGGGGGCCAACGTCCTGACTTTC.

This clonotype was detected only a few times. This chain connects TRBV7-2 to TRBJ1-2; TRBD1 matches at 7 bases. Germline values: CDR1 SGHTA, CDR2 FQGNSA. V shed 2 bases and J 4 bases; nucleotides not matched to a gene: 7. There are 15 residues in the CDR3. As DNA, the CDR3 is TGTGCCAGCAGCTTACTTGGACAGGCCTCCTATGGCTACACCTTC. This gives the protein CASSLLGQASYGYTF.

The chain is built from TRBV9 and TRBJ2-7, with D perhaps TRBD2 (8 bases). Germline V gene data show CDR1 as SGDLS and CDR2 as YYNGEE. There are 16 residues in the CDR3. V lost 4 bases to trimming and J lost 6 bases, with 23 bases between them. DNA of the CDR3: TGTGCCAGCAGCCCTAACAGGGGATCGGGAGGGTTCGAGCAGTACTTC. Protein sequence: CASSPNRGSGGFEQYF.

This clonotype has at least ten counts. The chain's CDR3 is CASSSPDRSRVYEQYF. In DNA form, the CDR3 reads TGTGCCAGCAGCTCCCCTGACAGGTCGAGGGTCTACGAGCAGTACTTC. The V and J genes are TRBV7-9 and TRBJ2-7, with a weak D call TRBD1 (6 bases). This CDR3 has 16 residues. V was clipped by 4 bases and J by 3 bases, with 19 bases between them. CDR1 SEHNR and CDR2 FQNEAQ come from the germline V gene (reference sequence).

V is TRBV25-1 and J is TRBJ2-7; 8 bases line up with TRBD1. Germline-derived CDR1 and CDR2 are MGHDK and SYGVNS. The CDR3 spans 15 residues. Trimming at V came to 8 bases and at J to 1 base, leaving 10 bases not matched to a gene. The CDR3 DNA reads TGTGCCAGCTCTCGGGGGACAGGTGTATCCTACGAGCAGTACTTC. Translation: CASSRGTGVSYEQYF.

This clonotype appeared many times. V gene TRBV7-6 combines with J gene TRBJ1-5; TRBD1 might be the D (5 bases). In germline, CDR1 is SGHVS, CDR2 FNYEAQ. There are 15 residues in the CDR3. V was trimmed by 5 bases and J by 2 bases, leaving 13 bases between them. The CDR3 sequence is CASSPIQGGNQPQHF. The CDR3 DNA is TGTGCCAGCAGCCCAATTCAGGGAGGCAATCAGCCCCAGCATTTT. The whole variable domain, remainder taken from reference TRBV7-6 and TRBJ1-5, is GAGVSQSPRYKVTKRGQDVALRCDPISGHVSLYWYRQALGQGPEFLTYFNYEAQQDKSGLPNDRFSAERPEGSISTLTIQRTEQRDSAMYRCASSPIQGGNQPQHFGDGTRLSIL.

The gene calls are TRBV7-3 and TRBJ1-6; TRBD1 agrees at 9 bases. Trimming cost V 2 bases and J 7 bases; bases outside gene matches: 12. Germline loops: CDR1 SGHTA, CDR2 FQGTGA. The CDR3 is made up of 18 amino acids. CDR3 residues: CASSLGTGTGSRNSPLHF. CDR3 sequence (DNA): TGTGCCAGCAGCTTAGGTACCGGGACAGGGTCGAGGAATTCACCCCTCCACTTT.

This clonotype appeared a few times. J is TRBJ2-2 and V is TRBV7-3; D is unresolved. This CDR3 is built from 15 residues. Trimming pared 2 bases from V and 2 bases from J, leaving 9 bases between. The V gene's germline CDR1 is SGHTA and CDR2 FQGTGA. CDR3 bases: TGTGCCAGCAGCTTAGAAGCCGTAAACACCGGGGAGCTGTTTTTT. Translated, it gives CASSLEAVNTGELFF.